The 26 T cell receptor beta chains presented below share a single source sample, sequenced in a study of T-cell reconstitution after alpha-beta-depleted transplantation in children. Unique molecular identifiers were incorporated into the prepared TCRbeta library. Each CDR3 protein is one row after TCRdb ran MiXCR on the PCR reads. The repertoire holds approximately 300,000 distinct CDR3 sequences, with roughly 11% as singletons. The sample in question was peripheral blood, obtained 180 days after TCRalphabeta/CD19-depleted stem cell transplant. All receptors come from a male patient aged 2-10 years who had a stem cell transplant for chronic granulomatous disease, so the T cells may come from the graft donor.

This clonotype has at least ten counts. The V gene is TRBV7-6, the J gene TRBJ1-2; no definite D call. The CDR3 length is 12 residues. Germline CDR1 and CDR2: SGHVS and FNYEAQ. Deletions cut 2 bases from V and 4 bases from J, with 5 bases between. Written as DNA, the CDR3 is TGTGCCAGCAGCTTATGGTCCTATGGCTACACCTTC. Residues: CASSLWSYGYTF.

In its sample, this clonotype was seen a few times. The rearrangement joins TRBV7-3 to TRBJ2-5; 8 bases match TRBD2. Germline CDR1 SGHTA, CDR2 FQGTGA. Trimming at V came to 5 bases and at J to 5 bases, leaving 7 bases not matched to a gene. This CDR3 has 14 residues. CDR3 coding DNA: TGTGCCAGCAGCCCCCTAGCGGGTGTTGAGACCCAGTACTTC. Translating it yields CASSPLAGVETQYF.

The table lists this clonotype with many counts. The J gene is TRBJ2-5, the V gene TRBV5-7; 7 bases line up with TRBD1. TRBV5-7 is an open reading frame, and its role is uncertain. The trim removed 2 bases at V and 3 bases at J, leaving 10 bases unmatched. The CDR3 covers 16 residues. The CDR3 DNA is TGTGCCAGCAGCTTCCTAGTTGGGGACAGAGAAGAGACCCAGTACTTC. It codes for CASSFLVGDREETQYF.

About this clonotype: This may be a read error, as it is one base from a much larger clone. The chain recombines TRBV5-1 with TRBJ2-6, with 9 bases aligning to TRBD1. CDR3 size: 18 residues. Trimming at V came to 4 bases and at J to 0 bases, leaving 8 bases not matched to a gene. Germline CDR1 SGHRS, CDR2 YFSETQ. The CDR3 DNA follows: TGCGCCAGCAGCCCAGGACAGGGGACCGTCTCTGGGGCCAACGTCCTGACTTTC. Amino acids: CASSPGQGTVSGANVLTF.

The table lists this clonotype with many counts. V is TRBV20-1 and J is TRBJ2-3; D gene unclear. The V gene lost 6 bases and the J gene lost 0 bases, with 7 bases spanning the gap. Germline values: CDR1 DFQATT, CDR2 SNEGSKA (reference sequence). CDR3 length: 12 residues. DNA of the CDR3: TGCAGTGCGGGTTTTAGCACAGATACGCAGTATTTT. It yields the protein CSAGFSTDTQYF.

This clonotype was detected once. The V and J genes are TRBV20-1 and TRBJ2-3; 12 bases agree with TRBD2. Germline V gives CDR1 DFQATT, CDR2 SNEGSKA (reference sequence). The CDR3 covers 18 residues. This chain's CDR3 is CRAEAPGLAGSSTDTQYF. DNA of the CDR3: TGCAGGGCCGAGGCACCTGGACTAGCGGGATCTAGCACAGATACGCAGTATTTT.

In its sample, this clonotype was seen many times. The CDR3 region has the DNA TGTGCCAGCAGCCAAGGTGGCGGGAGGGTTCAGAATGAGCAGTTCTTC. Protein sequence: CASSQGGGRVQNEQFF. J is TRBJ2-1 and V is TRBV14, with 9 positions matching TRBD2. The CDR3 length is 16 residues. J gave up 7 bases and V 1 base, and 8 bases lay outside the gene matches. CDR1 is SGHDN and CDR2 is FVKESK in the germline V gene. The full variable domain, its missing parts supplied by reference TRBV14 and TRBJ2-1, is EAGVTQFPSHSVIEKGQTVTLRCDPISGHDNLYWYRRVMGKEIKFLLHFVKESKQDESGMPNNRFLAERTGGTYSTLKVQPAELEDSGVYFCASSQGGGRVQNEQFFGPGTRLTVL.

This clonotype was counted ten times or more. The chain carries TRBV28 and TRBJ2-7, with D unresolved. From germline, CDR1 is MDHEN and CDR2 SYDVKM. This CDR3 is built from 15 residues. Trimming cost V 3 bases and J 4 bases, with 16 bases left between them. The DNA for the CDR3 is TGTGCCAGCAGTTTTGGCCGCCGACCTAGATACGAGCAGTACTTC. Its protein product is CASSFGRRPRYEQYF. The full variable domain, with the rest looked up from reference TRBV28 and TRBJ2-7, is DVKVTQSSRYLVKRTGEKVFLECVQDMDHENMFWYRQDPGLGLRLIYFSYDVKMKEKGDIPEGYSVSREKKERFSLILESASTNQTSMYLCASSFGRRPRYEQYFGPGTRLTVT.

This clonotype came up many times. DNA of the CDR3: TGTGCCAGCAGCTCCACGGGGGGGCCTTACGAGCAGTACTTC. This gives the protein CASSSTGGPYEQYF. The V gene is TRBV7-9, the J gene TRBJ2-7; 8 bases are shared with TRBD2. Germline V gene lookup returns CDR1 SEHNR and CDR2 FQNEAQ (reference sequence). The CDR3 is 14 amino acids. V shed 4 bases, J shed 4 bases, and the junction held 6 bases outside the gene matches.

The chain recombines TRBV7-2 with TRBJ1-5, with D perhaps TRBD1 (5 bases). The ends were cut back, 2 bases at V and 3 bases at J, with 17 bases in the middle. In germline, CDR1 is SGHTA, CDR2 FQGNSA. The CDR3 is 17 residues long. The CDR3 DNA reads as TGTGCCAGCAGCTTATTTTCGTGGCAGGGAAACAATCAGCCCCAGCATTTT. It codes for CASSLFSWQGNNQPQHF.

Ten or more counts support this clonotype. J is TRBJ2-2 and V is TRBV7-2, with 8 bases lining up with TRBD2. There are 16 residues in the CDR3. V trimming: 5 bases; J trimming: 6 bases; junction bases outside the gene matches: 11. Germline V gene sequence: CDR1 SGHTA, CDR2 FQGNSA. The chain's CDR3 is CASSPRRAGEAGELFF. The CDR3, as DNA: TGTGCCAGCAGCCCCAGAAGAGCGGGAGAAGCCGGGGAGCTGTTTTTT.

A remark on this clonotype: A clone one base away is much larger, so this may be a read error. The chain links TRBV10-3 to TRBJ2-1; either TRBD1 or TRBD2 may fit D (5 bases each). The germline gives CDR1 ENHRY, CDR2 SYGVKD. This CDR3 comprises 16 residues. CDR3 sequence: CAFSESGTAPYNEQFF. The CDR3 region has the DNA TGTGCCTTCAGTGAGTCCGGGACCGCTCCCTACAATGAGCAGTTCTTC.

In its sample, this clonotype was seen many times. The CDR3 spells CASRPGQGYNEQFF. The CDR3 DNA sequence: TGTGCCAGCAGACCGGGACAGGGATACAATGAGCAGTTCTTC. The chain carries TRBV6-1 and TRBJ2-1; 9 nucleotides match TRBD1. The CDR3 consists of 14 residues. CDR1 and CDR2 (germline): MNHNS, SASEGT. The V segment lost 6 bases and the J segment 4 bases; nucleotides outside the gene matches: 4.

This clonotype was counted at least ten times. CDR3 nucleotide sequence: TGTGCCAGCAGCCCTGGGCAGGTTGGGCACGGGGAGCTGTTTTTT. Translated, it gives CASSPGQVGHGELFF. V and J are TRBV7-2 and TRBJ2-2; no reliable D call. The length of the CDR3 is 15 residues. The V end lost 5 bases, the J end lost 7 bases, and 17 bases lay between the germline ends. Per germline, CDR1 SGHTA and CDR2 FQGNSA.

The sample holds a few counts of this clonotype. The rearrangement uses TRBV28 and TRBJ2-7; D gene uncertain. CDR3 length: 15 amino acids. V was cut by 3 bases and J by 1 base, with 13 bases left in between. The germline V gene has CDR1 MDHEN and CDR2 SYDVKM. The CDR3 DNA sequence: TGTGCCAGCAGTTTTGTGGGGTCGGTATCCTACGAGCAGTACTTC. Its protein is CASSFVGSVSYEQYF.

The sample holds many counts of this clonotype. The chain employs TRBV3-1 and TRBJ2-5, with no clear D. Germline CDR1 reads LGHDT; CDR2 reads YNNKEL (reference sequence). V dropped 1 base and J dropped 3 bases, with 12 bases sitting between them. The CDR3 is made up of 15 amino acids. The DNA of the CDR3 is TGTGCCAGCAGCCAAGGGAACTTCCTGAAAGAGACCCAGTACTTC. Its translation: CASSQGNFLKETQYF.

There are many counts of this clonotype. The rearrangement uses TRBV12-3 or TRBV12-4 and TRBJ2-5; D is possibly TRBD2 (5 bases). The CDR3 is made up of 14 amino acids. V was pared by 7 bases and J by 6 bases, with 18 bases between. CDR3 in DNA: TGTGCCAGCACCCCTTCTCGGGGTCTGAAGACCCAGTACTTC. This sequence encodes CASTPSRGLKTQYF.

This clonotype was recorded many times. This chain joins TRBV18 and TRBJ2-2, with D tentatively TRBD2 (6 bases). The CDR3 covers 16 residues. V dropped 5 bases and J dropped 6 bases, with 19 bases sitting between them. Germline CDR1 KGHSH, CDR2 LQKENI. CDR3 in amino acids: CASSTQYGGEPGELFF. The CDR3 bases are TGTGCCAGCTCAACTCAATACGGAGGGGAGCCCGGGGAGCTGTTTTTT. Looking up the rest from reference TRBV18 and TRBJ2-2 gives the full variable domain: NAGVMQNPRHLVRRRGQEARLRCSPMKGHSHVYWYRQLPEEGLKFMVYLQKENIIDESGMPKERFSAEFPKEGPSILRIQQVVRGDSAAYFCASSTQYGGEPGELFFGEGSRLTVL.

The rearrangement links TRBV19 to TRBJ1-5; D is undetermined. Between the trimmed V and J ends, which lost 1 base and 4 bases, there was a span of 2 bases. The CDR3 covers 12 residues. CDR1 and CDR2 from the germline V gene are LNHDA and SQIVND (reference sequence). CDR3 loop: CASSIANQPQHF. The CDR3 coding sequence is TGTGCCAGTAGTATAGCTAATCAGCCCCAGCATTTT.

This chain links TRBV30 with TRBJ2-3; D is ambiguous. Germline V gene data show CDR1 as GTSNPN and CDR2 as SVGIG (reference sequence). The CDR3 covers 13 residues. Trimming pared 3 bases from V and 1 base from J, leaving 8 bases between. CDR3 DNA sequence: TGTGCCTGGAGAGGCCGCGGCACAGATACGCAGTATTTT. This encodes CAWRGRGTDTQYF.

This chain uses TRBV19 with TRBJ1-5; TRBD1 matches at 9 bases. Looked up from germline, CDR1 is LNHDA and CDR2 is SQIVND (reference sequence). The CDR3 has 15 residues. The junction had 4 bases not matched to a gene; V was cut back by 3 bases and J by 4 bases. CDR3 DNA: TGTGCCAGTAGTATCTCCGGGACAGGGAATCAGCCCCAGCATTTT. Translation: CASSISGTGNQPQHF.

This clonotype occurred many times. This chain joins TRBV11-2 and TRBJ2-1; 7 nucleotides agree with TRBD2. Germline CDR1 reads SGHAT; CDR2 reads FQNNGV. Germline trimming cut 1 base from V and 6 bases from J; bases unmatched to any gene: 3. CDR3 size: 14 residues. The CDR3 DNA sequence: TGTGCCAGCAGCTTAGGGGGGGGTCCCAATGAGCAGTTCTTC. Its protein product is CASSLGGGPNEQFF. The variable domain in full, with the rest retrieved from reference TRBV11-2 and TRBJ2-1, is EAGVAQSPRYKIIEKRQSVAFWCNPISGHATLYWYQQILGQGPKLLIQFQNNGVVDDSQLPKDRFSAERLKGVDSTLKIQPAKLEDSAVYLCASSLGGGPNEQFFGPGTRLTVL.

This clonotype was counted many times. The chain is built from TRBV3-1 and TRBJ2-1, with 7 bases identical to TRBD1. Germline V gene data show CDR1 as LGHDT and CDR2 as YNNKEL (reference sequence). This CDR3 contains 12 residues. Trimming at V came to 2 bases and at J to 12 bases, leaving 4 bases not matched to a gene. CDR3 residues: CASSQPGQTQFF. CDR3 DNA: TGTGCCAGCAGCCAACCGGGACAGACGCAGTTCTTC.

The chain links TRBV5-1 to TRBJ2-1; D could derive from TRBD1 or TRBD2 (5 bases each). Per germline, CDR1 SGHRS and CDR2 YFSETQ. The CDR3 length is 14 residues. Trimming shortened V by 0 bases and J by 6 bases, and 10 bases separated the two germline ends. In DNA form, the CDR3 reads TGCGCCAGCAGCTTGGCCACCGGGGCCAATGAGCAGTTCTTC. Amino acid sequence: CASSLATGANEQFF.

This clonotype was seen ten or more times. The gene calls are TRBV28 and TRBJ2-1, with 9 bases matching TRBD2. The CDR3 loop spans 15 amino acids. J was trimmed by 12 bases and V by 6 bases; bases with no gene match: 15. Germline-derived CDR1 and CDR2 are MDHEN and SYDVKM. CDR3 bases: TGTGCCAGCAGCCCGGCGAGGAGCCAAGCGGGAGGGCAGTTCTTC. Its protein product is CASSPARSQAGGQFF.

V is TRBV19 and J is TRBJ1-1; TRBD1 agrees at 9 bases. Germline V gives CDR1 LNHDA, CDR2 SQIVND (reference sequence). With 3 bases clipped from V and 3 bases from J, the junction kept 17 bases outside the gene matches. The CDR3 runs 19 residues. The chain's CDR3 is CASSIHLGVRQGEYTEAFF. The CDR3 DNA reads as TGTGCCAGTAGTATCCACTTGGGGGTGAGACAGGGGGAGTACACTGAAGCTTTCTTT.